This entry concerns a single TCR beta chain. This clone was recorded at least ten times. It has no known antigen specificity. Read sequence stops 3 residues before the CDR3 end, and the germline J gene provides the missing end. Most of the CVID patients and most of the healthy controls were of Caucasian heritage. From each donor, about 5 to 8.5 ml of heparinized peripheral whole blood was collected. Genomic DNA from adults with common variable immune deficiency (CVID) and from healthy adult controls was used to sequence TCRbeta CDR3 repertoires. There were about 22 healthy adult volunteers in the control group (about 12 female and ten or so male), ranging in age from about 23 to 66 years, with a mean age of nearly 35. To isolate peripheral blood mononuclear cells, diluted blood was subjected to density centrifugation over Hypaque 1077 or Ficoll-Paque. Genomic DNA was obtained from unsorted mononuclear cells through either Qiagen column purification or a centrifugation-based method.

This entry belongs to a study of T cell clonality in common variable immunodeficiency (dated by TCRdb to about 2015). The paper as a whole reports these results and caveats: TCRbeta clonality was higher in CVID subjects than in healthy controls (t-test p = 0.018), and the increase was most characteristic of about a third of subjects. According to the authors, figuring out what caused the increased clonality in CVID would require sequencing the repertoires of T cell subpopulations. Correlations between repertoire features and clinical complications were limited by patient heterogeneity within the CVID cohort. CVID TCRbeta sequences reportedly showed fewer deletions and N-nucleotide insertions and lacked highly modified clones with 13 or more V deletions. Fewer TCRbeta clones were shared among CVID subjects than among healthy controls (p < 0.0001). Despite equal DNA input, controls averaged around 82,000 unique sequences per sample versus 30,000 to 40,000 in CVID samples.

Equivalent amounts of genomic DNA from CVID and control samples were used as sequencing input. For every sample, a 60 bp segment covering the rearranged TCRbeta CDR3 region was amplified and then sequenced. The immunoSEQ assay, a bias-corrected multiplex PCR with high-throughput sequencing, was employed for TCRbeta amplification. The authors processed their data as follows. Every unique nucleotide sequence was considered a clone and was annotated with V, D and J genes, copy number and frequency. Sequences were labeled productive if in frame, and non-productive if out of frame or containing stop codons. As previously described, clonality was calculated on the basis of Shannon's entropy. The predicted amino acid sequences of productive clones were used to derive the mean CDR3 Kyte-Doolittle hydropathy. Hierarchical clustering of scaled V gene usage was performed with the R hclust function using Manhattan distance and complete linkage. Clone sharing by CDR3 amino acid sequence was assessed by resampling 12 repertoires per group over 100 rounds. Repertoires were searched for 70 published EBV-specific and a few hundred published CMV-specific TCRbeta sequences. Two CVID samples yielding fewer than 10,000 sequences were excluded from analysis, leaving approximately 40 CVID repertoires. In TCRdb, the immuneACCESS table is reduced to in-frame sequences with V and J assigned. These tables do not hold every clone; where another copy was compared, an unresolved V gene accounts for under half, and the others remain unexplained. That table is the source of V, J and clone size, and D and trimming were worked out from the DNA. The sample comprises tens of thousands of clones, and every one was counted more than once. Jointly, the top ten make up around 1.7% of the sample.

CDR1 and CDR2 are drawn from the germline V gene (reference sequence): SGHNT, YYREEE. The CDR3 goes from the cysteine to the phenylalanine over 13 residues. Shown are 30 bases from within the CDR3, in frame from base 1. Unmatched junction bases come to 4, with V trimmed by 4 bases and J by 4 bases. The receptor chain draws on TRBV5-4 and TRBJ2-5; 7 central nucleotides agree with TRBD1. Sequencing was done on a sample of peripheral blood mononuclear cells. The receptor's source is a person aged 18 to 75 in good health. Here the CDR3 is given as CASSTRGRETQYF. The CDR3 bases that were read are TGTGCCAGCAGCACAAGGGGGCGAGAGACC.